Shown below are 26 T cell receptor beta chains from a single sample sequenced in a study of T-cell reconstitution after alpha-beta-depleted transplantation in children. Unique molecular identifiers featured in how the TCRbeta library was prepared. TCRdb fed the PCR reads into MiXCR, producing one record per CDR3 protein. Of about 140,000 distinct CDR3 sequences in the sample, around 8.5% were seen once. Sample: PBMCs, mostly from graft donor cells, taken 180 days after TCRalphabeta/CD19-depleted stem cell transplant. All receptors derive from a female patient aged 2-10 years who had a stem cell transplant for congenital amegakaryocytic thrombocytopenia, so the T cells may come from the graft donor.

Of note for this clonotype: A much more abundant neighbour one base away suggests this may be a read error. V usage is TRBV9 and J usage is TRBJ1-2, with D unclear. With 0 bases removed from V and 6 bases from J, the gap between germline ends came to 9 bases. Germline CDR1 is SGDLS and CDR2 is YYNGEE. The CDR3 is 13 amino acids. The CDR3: CASSVGGSDGYTF. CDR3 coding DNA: TGTGCCAGCAGCGTAGGCGGCAGCGATGGCTACACCTTC.

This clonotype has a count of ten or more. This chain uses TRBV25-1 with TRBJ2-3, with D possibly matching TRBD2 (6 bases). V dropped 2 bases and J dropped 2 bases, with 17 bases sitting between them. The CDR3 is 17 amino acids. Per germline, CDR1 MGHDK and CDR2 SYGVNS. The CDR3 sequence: CASSEGPRLDNTDTQYF. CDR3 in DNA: TGTGCCAGCAGTGAAGGGCCTAGACTAGACAACACAGATACGCAGTATTTT.

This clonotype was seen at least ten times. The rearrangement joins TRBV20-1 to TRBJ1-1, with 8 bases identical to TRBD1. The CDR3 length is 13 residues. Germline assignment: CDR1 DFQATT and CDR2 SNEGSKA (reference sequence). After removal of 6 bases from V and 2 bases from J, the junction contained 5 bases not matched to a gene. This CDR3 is CSAATGDNTEAFF. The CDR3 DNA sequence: TGCAGTGCCGCGACAGGGGATAACACTGAAGCTTTCTTT.

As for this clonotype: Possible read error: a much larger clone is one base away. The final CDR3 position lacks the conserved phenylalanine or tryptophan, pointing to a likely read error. In DNA, the CDR3 is TGCAGTGCAATCACAAGCCTCTACGAGCAGTACTAC. It yields the protein CSAITSLYEQYY. V gene TRBV20-1 combines with J gene TRBJ2-7, with unresolved D. V gave up 6 bases and J gave up 3 bases, with 12 bases separating them. Germline-derived CDR1 and CDR2 are DFQATT and SNEGSKA (reference sequence). CDR3 length: 12 amino acids.

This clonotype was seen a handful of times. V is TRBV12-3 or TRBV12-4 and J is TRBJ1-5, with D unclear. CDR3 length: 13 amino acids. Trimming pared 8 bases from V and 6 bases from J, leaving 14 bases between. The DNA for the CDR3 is TGTGCCAGCGGTCGCGGGGTGGGTCAGCCCCAGCATTTT. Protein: CASGRGVGQPQHF.

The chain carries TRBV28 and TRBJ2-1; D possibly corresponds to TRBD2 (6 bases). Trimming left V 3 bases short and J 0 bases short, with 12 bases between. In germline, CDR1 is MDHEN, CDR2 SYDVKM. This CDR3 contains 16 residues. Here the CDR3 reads CASSFTGLSSYNEQFF. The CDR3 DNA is TGTGCCAGCAGTTTCACGGGACTTAGCTCCTACAATGAGCAGTTCTTC.

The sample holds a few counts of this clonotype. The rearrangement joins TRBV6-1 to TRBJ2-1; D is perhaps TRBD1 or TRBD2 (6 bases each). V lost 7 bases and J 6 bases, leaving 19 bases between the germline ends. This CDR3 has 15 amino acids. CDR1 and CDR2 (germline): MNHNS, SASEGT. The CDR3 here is CASTPGYGGFNEQFF. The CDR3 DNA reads TGTGCCAGCACGCCGGGGTACGGGGGCTTCAATGAGCAGTTCTTC.

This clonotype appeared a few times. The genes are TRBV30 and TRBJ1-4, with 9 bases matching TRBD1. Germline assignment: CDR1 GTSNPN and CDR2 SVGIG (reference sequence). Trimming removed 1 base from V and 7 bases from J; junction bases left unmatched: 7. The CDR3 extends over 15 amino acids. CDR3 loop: CAWSAQGAFGEKLFF. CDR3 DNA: TGTGCCTGGAGTGCACAGGGGGCTTTCGGTGAAAAACTGTTTTTT.

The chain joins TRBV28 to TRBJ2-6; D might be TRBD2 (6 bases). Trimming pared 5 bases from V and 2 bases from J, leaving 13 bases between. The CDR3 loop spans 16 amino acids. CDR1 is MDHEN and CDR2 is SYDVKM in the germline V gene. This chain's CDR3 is CASSLPGGAGANVLTF. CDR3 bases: TGTGCCAGCAGTCTCCCTGGAGGGGCTGGGGCCAACGTCCTGACTTTC.

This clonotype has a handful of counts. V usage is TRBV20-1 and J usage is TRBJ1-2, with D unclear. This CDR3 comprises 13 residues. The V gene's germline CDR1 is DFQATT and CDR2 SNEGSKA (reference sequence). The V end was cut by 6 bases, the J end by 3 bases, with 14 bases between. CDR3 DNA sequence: TGCAGTGCCCCTAAGCCCTATGACTATGGCTACACCTTC. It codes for CSAPKPYDYGYTF.

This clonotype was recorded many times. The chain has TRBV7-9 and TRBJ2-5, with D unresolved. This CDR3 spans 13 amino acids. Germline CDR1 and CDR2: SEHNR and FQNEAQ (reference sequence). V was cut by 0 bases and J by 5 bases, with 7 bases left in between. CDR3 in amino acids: CASSLAVVETQYF. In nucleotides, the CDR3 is TGTGCCAGCAGCTTAGCGGTCGTGGAGACCCAGTACTTC.

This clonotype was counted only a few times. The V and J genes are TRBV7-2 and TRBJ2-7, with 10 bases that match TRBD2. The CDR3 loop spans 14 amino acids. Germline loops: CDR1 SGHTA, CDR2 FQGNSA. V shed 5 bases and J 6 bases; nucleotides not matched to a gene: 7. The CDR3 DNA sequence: TGTGCCAGCAGCCCCGGGACTAGCGCGTCCGAGCAGTACTTC. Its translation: CASSPGTSASEQYF.

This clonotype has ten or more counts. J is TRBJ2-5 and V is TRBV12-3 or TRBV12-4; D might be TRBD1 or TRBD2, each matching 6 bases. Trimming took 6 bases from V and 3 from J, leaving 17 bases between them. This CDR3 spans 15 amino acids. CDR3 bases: TGTGCCAGCAGCCCCCGCGTCGGGGGCAAAGAGACCCAGTACTTC. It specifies CASSPRVGGKETQYF.

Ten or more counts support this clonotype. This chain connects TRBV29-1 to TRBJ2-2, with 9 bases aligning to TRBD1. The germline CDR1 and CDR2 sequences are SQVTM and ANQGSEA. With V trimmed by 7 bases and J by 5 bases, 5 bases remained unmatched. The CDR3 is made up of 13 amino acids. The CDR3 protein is CSADRGGTGELFF. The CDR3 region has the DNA TGCAGCGCCGACAGGGGGGGAACCGGGGAGCTGTTTTTT.

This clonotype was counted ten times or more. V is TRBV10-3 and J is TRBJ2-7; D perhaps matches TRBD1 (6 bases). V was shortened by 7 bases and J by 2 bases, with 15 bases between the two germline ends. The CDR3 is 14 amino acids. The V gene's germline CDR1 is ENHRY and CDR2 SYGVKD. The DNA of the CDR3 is TGTGCCATCAAAATGGGTACAGGGCCCTACGAGCAGTACTTC. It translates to CAIKMGTGPYEQYF.

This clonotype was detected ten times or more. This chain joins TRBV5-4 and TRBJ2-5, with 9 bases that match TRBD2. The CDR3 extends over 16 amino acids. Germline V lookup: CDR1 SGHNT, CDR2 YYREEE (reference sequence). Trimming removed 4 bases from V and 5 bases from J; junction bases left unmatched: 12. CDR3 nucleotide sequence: TGTGCCAGCAGCAGCCCCGCTAGCGGGGAGGGCGAGACCCAGTACTTC. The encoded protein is CASSSPASGEGETQYF.

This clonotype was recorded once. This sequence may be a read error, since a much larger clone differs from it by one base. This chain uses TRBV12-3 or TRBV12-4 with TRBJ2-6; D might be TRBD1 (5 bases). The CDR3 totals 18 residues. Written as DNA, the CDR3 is TGTACCAGCGCTCCCCTGGCCCGGACATTCTCTGGGGCCAACGTCCTGACTTTC. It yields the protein CTSAPLARTFSGANVLTF.

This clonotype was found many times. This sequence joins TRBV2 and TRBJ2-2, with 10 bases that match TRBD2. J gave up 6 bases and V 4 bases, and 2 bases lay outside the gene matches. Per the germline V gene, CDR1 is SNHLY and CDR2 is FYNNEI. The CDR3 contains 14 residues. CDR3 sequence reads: CASSGLAGAGELFF. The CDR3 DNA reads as TGTGCCAGCAGTGGTCTAGCGGGAGCCGGGGAGCTGTTTTTT.

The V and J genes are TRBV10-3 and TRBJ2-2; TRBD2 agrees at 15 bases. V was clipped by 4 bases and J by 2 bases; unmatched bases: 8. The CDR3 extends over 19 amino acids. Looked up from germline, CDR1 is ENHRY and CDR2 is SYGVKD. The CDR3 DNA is TGTGCCATCAGTGCTGATTGGGGACTAGCGGGAGGTAACACCGGGGAGCTGTTTTTT. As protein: CAISADWGLAGGNTGELFF.

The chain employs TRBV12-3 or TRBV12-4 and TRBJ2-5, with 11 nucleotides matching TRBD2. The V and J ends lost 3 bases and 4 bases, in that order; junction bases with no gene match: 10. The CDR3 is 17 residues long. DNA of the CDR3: TGTGCCAGCAGTTTGGGTCCACTAGCGGGAGAGAGAGAGACCCAGTACTTC. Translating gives CASSLGPLAGERETQYF.

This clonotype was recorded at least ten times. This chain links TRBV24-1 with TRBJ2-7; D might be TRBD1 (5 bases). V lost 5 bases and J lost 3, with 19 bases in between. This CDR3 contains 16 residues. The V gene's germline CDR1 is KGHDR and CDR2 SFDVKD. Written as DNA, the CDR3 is TGTGCCACCAGTGCCTCCACGGCCAGGGAAATCTACGAGCAGTACTTC. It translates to CATSASTAREIYEQYF.

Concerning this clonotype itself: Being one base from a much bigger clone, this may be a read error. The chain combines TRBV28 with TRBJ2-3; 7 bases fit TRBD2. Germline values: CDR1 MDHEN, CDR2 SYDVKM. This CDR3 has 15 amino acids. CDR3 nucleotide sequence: TGTGCCTGCAGTTTTGTACTAGCGAACACAGATACGCAGTATTTT. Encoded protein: CACSFVLANTDTQYF.

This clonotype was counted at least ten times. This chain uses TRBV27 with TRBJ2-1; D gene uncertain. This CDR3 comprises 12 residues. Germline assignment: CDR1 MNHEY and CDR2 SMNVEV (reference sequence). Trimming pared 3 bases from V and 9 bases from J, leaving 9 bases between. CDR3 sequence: CASSFPGLEQFF. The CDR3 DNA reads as TGTGCCAGCAGTTTCCCCGGGCTTGAGCAGTTCTTC.

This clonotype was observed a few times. CDR3 bases: TGTGCCAGCAGTTCCGACATCACGGGCTATGGCTACACCTTC. Translating gives CASSSDITGYGYTF. V usage is TRBV12-3 or TRBV12-4 and J usage is TRBJ1-2; D gene unclear. With 4 bases removed from V and 4 bases from J, the gap between germline ends came to 13 bases. This CDR3 has 14 residues.

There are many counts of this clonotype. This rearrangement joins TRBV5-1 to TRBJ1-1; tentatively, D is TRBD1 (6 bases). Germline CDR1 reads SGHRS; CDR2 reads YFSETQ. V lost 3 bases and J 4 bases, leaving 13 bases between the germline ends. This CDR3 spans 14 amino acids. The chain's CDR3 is CASSWGGARTEAFF. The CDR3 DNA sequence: TGCGCCAGCAGCTGGGGGGGGGCGCGCACTGAAGCTTTCTTT. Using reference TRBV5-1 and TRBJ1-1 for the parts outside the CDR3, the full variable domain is KAGVTQTPRYLIKTRGQQVTLSCSPISGHRSVSWYQQTPGQGLQFLFEYFSETQRNKGNFPGRFSGRQFSNSRSEMNVSTLELGDSALYLCASSWGGARTEAFFGQGTRLTVV.

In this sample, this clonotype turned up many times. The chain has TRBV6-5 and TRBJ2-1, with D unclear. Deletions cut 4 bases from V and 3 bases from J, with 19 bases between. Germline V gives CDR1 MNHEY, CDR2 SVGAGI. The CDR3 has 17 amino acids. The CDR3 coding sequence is TGTGCCAGCAGTTCCGGCCTCAGGCGAGGAGACTACAATGAGCAGTTCTTC. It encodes CASSSGLRRGDYNEQFF.